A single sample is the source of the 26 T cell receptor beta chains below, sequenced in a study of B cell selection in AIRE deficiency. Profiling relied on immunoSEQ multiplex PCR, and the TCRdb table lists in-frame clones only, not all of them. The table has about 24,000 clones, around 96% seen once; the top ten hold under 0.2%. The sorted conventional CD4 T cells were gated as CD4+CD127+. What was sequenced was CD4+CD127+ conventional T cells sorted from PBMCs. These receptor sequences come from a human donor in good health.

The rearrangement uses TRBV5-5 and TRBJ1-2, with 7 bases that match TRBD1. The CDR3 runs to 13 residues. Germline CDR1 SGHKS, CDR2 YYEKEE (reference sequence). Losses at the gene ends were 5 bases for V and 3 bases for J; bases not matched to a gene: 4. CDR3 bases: TGTGCCAGCAGGGCCGGGACAGACTATGGCTACACCTTC. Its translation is CASRAGTDYGYTF.

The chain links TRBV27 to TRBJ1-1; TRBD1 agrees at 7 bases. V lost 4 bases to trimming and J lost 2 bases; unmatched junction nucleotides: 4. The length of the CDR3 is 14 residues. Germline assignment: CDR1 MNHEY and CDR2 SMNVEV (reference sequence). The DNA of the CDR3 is TGTGCCAGCAGTTACGGACAGGTCAACACTGAAGCTTTCTTT. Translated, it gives CASSYGQVNTEAFF.

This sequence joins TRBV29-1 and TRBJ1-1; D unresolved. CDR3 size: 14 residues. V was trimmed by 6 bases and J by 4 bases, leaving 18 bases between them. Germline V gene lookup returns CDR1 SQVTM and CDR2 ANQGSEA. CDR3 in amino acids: CSVEPTPGSTEAFF. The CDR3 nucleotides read TGCAGCGTCGAACCCACACCGGGATCCACTGAAGCTTTCTTT.

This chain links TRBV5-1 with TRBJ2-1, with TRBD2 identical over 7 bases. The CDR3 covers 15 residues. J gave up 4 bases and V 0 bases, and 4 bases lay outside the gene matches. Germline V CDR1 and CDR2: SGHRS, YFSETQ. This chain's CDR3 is CASSLERGGYNEQFF. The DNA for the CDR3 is TGCGCCAGCAGCTTGGAGCGGGGCGGGTACAATGAGCAGTTCTTC.

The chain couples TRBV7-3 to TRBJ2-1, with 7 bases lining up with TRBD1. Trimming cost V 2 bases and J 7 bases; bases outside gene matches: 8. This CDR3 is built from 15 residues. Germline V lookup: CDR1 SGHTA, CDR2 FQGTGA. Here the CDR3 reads CASSLGTAGGNEQFF. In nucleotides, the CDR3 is TGTGCCAGCAGCTTAGGGACGGCAGGGGGTAATGAGCAGTTCTTC.

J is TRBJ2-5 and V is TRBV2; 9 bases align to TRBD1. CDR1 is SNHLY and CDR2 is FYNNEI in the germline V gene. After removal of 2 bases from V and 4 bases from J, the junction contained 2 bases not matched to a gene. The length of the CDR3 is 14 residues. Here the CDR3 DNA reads TGTGCCAGCAGTGAAAACAGGGGGCGAGAGACCCAGTACTTC. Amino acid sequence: CASSENRGRETQYF.

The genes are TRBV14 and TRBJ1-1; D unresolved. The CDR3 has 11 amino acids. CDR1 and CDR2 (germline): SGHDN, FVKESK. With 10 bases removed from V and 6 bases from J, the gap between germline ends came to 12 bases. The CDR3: CAKRAPPEAFF. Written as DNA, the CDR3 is TGTGCCAAAAGGGCTCCCCCTGAAGCTTTCTTT.

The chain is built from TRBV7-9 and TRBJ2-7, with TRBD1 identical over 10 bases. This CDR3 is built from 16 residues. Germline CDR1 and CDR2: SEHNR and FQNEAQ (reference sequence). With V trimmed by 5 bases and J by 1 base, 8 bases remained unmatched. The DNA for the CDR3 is TGTGCCAGCAGCCCTGGGACAGGGGTATTGTCCTACGAGCAGTACTTC. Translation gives CASSPGTGVLSYEQYF.

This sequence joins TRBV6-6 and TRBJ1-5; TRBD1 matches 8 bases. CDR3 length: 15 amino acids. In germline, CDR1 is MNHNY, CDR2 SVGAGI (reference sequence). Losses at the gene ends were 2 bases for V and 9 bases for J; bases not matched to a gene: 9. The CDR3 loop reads CASSYDAARGLPQHF. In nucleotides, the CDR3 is TGTGCCAGCAGTTACGATGCGGCCAGGGGGCTGCCCCAGCATTTT.

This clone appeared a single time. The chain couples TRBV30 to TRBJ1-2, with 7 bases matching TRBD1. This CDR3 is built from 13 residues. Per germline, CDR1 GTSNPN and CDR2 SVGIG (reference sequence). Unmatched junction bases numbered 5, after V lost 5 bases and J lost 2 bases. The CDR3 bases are TGTGCCTGGTCGACAGGGACAAACTATGGCTACACCTTC. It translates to CAWSTGTNYGYTF.

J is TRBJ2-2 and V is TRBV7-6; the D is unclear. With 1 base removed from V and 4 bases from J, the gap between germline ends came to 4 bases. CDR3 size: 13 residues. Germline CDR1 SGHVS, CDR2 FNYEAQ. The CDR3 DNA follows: TGTGCCAGCAGCTTAGTGTCCACCGGGGAGCTGTTTTTT. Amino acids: CASSLVSTGELFF.

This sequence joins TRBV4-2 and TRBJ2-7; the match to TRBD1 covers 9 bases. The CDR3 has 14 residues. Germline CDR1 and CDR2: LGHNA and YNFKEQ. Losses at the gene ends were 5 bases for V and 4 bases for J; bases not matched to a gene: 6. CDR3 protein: CASSLGDRAYEQYF. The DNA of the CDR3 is TGTGCCAGCAGCTTGGGGGACAGGGCATACGAGCAGTACTTC.

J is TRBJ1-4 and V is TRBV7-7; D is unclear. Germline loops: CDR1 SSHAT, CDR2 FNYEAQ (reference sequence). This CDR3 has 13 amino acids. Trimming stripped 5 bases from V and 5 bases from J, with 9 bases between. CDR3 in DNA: TGTGCCAGCAGCCCGTCTTTGAATGAAAAACTGTTTTTT. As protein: CASSPSLNEKLFF.

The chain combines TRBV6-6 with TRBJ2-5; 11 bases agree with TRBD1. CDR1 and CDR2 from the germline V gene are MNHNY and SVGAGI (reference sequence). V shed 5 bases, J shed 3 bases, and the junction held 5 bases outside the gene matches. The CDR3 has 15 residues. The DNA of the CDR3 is TGTGCCAGCAGTCCCCCGGGACAGGGGGAAGAGACCCAGTACTTC. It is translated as CASSPPGQGEETQYF.

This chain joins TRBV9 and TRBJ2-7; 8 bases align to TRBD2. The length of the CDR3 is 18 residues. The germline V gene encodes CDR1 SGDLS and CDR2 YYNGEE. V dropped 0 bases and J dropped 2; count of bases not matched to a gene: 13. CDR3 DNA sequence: TGTGCCAGCAGCGTAGGTACGTTTACCCAGCGGGGGACCTACGAGCAGTACTTC. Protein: CASSVGTFTQRGTYEQYF.

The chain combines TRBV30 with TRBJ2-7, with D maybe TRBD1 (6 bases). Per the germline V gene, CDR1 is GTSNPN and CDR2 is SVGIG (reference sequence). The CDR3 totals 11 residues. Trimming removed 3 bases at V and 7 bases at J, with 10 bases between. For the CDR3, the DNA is TGTGCCTGGAGCGCCGACAGGGAGCAGTACTTC. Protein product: CAWSADREQYF.

The CDR3 DNA sequence: TGTGCCAGTAGTCCTCAGCAATCCCAGCCCCAGCATTTT. It codes for CASSPQQSQPQHF. The chain is built from TRBV19 and TRBJ1-5; no definite D call. In germline, CDR1 is LNHDA, CDR2 SQIVND (reference sequence). The CDR3 covers 13 residues. V lost 5 bases and J 7 bases, leaving 12 bases between the germline ends.

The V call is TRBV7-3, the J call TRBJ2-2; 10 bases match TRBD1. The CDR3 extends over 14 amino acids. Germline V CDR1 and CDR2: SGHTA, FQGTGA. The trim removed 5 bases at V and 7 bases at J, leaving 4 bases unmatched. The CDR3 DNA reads TGTGCCAGCAGCAGACAGGGGGCTGTCGGGGAGCTGTTTTTT. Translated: CASSRQGAVGELFF.

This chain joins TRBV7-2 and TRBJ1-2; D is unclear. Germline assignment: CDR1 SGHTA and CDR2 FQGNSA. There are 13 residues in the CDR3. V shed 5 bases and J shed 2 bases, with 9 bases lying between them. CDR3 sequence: CASSPDKNYGYTF. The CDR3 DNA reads TGTGCCAGCAGCCCAGACAAAAACTATGGCTACACCTTC.

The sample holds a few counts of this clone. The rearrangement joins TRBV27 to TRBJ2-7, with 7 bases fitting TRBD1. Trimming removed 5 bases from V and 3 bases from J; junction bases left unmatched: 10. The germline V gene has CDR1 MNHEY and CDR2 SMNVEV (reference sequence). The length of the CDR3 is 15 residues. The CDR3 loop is CASSATPGQNYEQYF. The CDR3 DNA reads TGTGCCAGCAGTGCGACTCCGGGACAGAACTACGAGCAGTACTTC.

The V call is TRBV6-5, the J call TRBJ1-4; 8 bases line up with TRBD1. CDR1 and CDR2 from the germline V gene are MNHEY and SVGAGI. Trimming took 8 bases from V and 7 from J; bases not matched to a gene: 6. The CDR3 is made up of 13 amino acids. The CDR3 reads CASGGRGPEKLFF. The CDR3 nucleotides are TGTGCCAGCGGGGGCAGGGGGCCTGAAAAACTGTTTTTT.

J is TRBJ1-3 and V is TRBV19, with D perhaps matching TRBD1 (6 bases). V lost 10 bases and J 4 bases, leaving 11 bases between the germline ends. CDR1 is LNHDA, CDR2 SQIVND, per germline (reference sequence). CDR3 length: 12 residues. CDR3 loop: CATAGAGNTIYF. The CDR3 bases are TGTGCCACCGCAGGGGCCGGAAACACCATATATTTT. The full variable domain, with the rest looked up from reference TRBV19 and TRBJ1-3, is DGGITQSPKYLFRKEGQNVTLSCEQNLNHDAMYWYRQDPGQGLRLIYYSQIVNDFQKGDIAEGYSVSREKKESFPLTVTSAQKNPTAFYLCATAGAGNTIYFGEGSWLTVV.

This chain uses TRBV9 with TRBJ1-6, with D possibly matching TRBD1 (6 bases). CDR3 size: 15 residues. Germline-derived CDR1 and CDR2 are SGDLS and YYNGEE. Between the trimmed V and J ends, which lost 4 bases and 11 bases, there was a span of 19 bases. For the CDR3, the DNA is TGTGCCAGCAGCCTTGTTCAAGGGGGTGGGGCACCCCTCCACTTT. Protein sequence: CASSLVQGGGAPLHF.

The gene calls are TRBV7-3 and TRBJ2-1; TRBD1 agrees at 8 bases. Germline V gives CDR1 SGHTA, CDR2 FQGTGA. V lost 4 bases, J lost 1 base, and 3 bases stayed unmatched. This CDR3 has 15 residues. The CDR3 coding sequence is TGTGCCAGCAGCTCCTGGACAGGGTCCTACAATGAGCAGTTCTTC. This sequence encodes CASSSWTGSYNEQFF.

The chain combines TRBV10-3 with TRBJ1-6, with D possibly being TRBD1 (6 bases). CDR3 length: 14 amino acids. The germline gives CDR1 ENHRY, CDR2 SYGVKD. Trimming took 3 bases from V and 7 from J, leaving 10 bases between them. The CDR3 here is CAISEGQGNSPLHF. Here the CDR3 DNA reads TGTGCCATCAGTGAAGGCCAGGGGAATTCACCCCTCCACTTT.

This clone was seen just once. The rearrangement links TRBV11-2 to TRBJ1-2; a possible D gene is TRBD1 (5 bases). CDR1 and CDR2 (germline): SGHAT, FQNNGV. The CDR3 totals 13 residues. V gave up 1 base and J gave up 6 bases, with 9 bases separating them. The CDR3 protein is CASSLVYRNGYTF. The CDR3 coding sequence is TGTGCCAGCAGCTTAGTATACAGGAATGGCTACACCTTC. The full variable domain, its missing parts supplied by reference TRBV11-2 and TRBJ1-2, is EAGVAQSPRYKIIEKRQSVAFWCNPISGHATLYWYQQILGQGPKLLIQFQNNGVVDDSQLPKDRFSAERLKGVDSTLKIQPAKLEDSAVYLCASSLVYRNGYTFGSGTRLTVV.